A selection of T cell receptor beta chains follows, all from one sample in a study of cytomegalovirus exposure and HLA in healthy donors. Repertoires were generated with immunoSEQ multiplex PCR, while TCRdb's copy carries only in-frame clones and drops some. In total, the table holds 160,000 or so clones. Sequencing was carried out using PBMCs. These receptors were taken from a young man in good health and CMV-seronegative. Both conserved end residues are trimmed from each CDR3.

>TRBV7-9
ASTPRGLYEQY
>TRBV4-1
ASSQYGGGNQPQH
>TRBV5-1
ASSSDSYNPYGYT
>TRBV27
ATTGESYEQY
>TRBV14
ASSLTSGYTGELF
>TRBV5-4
ASSVDGNTEAF
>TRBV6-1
ASSEEQGAPYEQY
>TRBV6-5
ASSPSFTEAF
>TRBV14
ASSPGQGRSGANVLT
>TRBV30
AWSRDRSSYGYT
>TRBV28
ASERDPGHGYT
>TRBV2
ASSYSSNTGELF
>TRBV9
ASSVGGVGELF
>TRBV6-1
ASSAVQGRSYEQY
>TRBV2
ASGGWDTNTEAF
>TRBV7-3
ASSLVGQGVYNEQF
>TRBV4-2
ASSQGAGGHYEQY
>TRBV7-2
ASSLLAGSYEQY
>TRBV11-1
ASSLRRASDTQY
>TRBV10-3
AISGVLDTEAF
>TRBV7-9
ASSGAMQPKQF
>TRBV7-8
ASSPRRDTNQPQH
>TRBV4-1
ASSQSSGRASGEQY
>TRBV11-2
ASSLFADTQY
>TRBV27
ASTPRGWTEAF
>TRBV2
ASSGGRGEAETQY
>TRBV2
ASSYEQY
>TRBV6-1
ASREINMNTEAF
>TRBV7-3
ASSLTRYNEQF
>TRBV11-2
ASSLVAGDYNEQF
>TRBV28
ASSFAEGATYGYT
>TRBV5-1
ASSLEGQGYGYT
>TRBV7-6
ASSLFSQGSSGNTIY
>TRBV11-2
ASSWVGIDEQF
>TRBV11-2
ASSLERLAGEQY
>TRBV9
ASSVGGQDYEQY
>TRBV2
ASSEPGTQETQY
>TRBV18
ASSLSGTALAVNTEAF
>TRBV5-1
ASSFFEAPYEQY
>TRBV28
ASRDRGNYGYT
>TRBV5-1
ASSLRIEGAHEKLF
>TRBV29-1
SVEAGTGSDTQY
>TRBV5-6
ASSPSDRGFTGELF
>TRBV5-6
ASSLGVGTYEQY
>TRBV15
ATSRGDYGYT
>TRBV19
ASSPQSNQPQH
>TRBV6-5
ASSYSSGRTSEQY
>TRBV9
ASSVVGGGETQY
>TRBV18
ASSPTGGVARPQH
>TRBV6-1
ASKQGFNQPQH
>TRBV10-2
ASLAPGQGGEKLF
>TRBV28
ASSFRQALSQPQH
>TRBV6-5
ASSYSGTVSSYEQY
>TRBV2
ASRQNEQY
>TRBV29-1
SAISFSNEQF
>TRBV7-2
ASTPGTGLNQPQH
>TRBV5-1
ASRREGGGYEQY
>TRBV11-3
ASSLAARGTDTQY
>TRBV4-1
ASSRGLAGSTDTQY
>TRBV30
AWSVSQGPYEQY